These 26 T cell receptor beta chains came from one sample sequenced in a study of beta chain features in type 1 diabetes. Study-level results: All four CD4+ subsets of Type 1 diabetes patients contained TCRB CDR3s that were moderately but significantly shorter.

No antigen is known for these receptors. Every bit of the isolated RNA underwent reverse transcription, so sequencing read expressed TCRB transcripts. Data came from immunoSEQ multiplex PCR; TCRdb stores just in-frame clones and leaves some out. The sample lists about 280,000 clones, about 15% seen once, with 0.015% to 0.019% in the top ten. Material for sequencing was naive CD4+ T cells from blood. These receptors originate from a man aged 18-30 years with type 1 diabetes.

The rearrangement joins TRBV7-9 to TRBJ1-4; D gene unclear. The CDR3 loop spans 13 amino acids. The germline V gene has CDR1 SEHNR and CDR2 FQNEAQ (reference sequence). With 0 bases removed from V and 12 bases from J, the gap between germline ends came to 11 bases. Written as DNA, the CDR3 is TGTGCCAGCAGCTTAGCGGCGGCGAAGGAACTGTTTTTT. This sequence encodes CASSLAAAKELFF.

This chain uses TRBV25-1 with TRBJ1-5, with 11 nucleotides matching TRBD1. This CDR3 has 18 residues. V was clipped by 4 bases and J by 2 bases; unmatched bases: 10. The germline V gene has CDR1 MGHDK and CDR2 SYGVNS. The CDR3 DNA reads as TGTGCCAGCAGTGGGAACGAGGGACAGGGGGGAGGCAATCAGCCCCAGCATTTT. Its translation: CASSGNEGQGGGNQPQHF.

The gene calls are TRBV7-2 and TRBJ1-3, with no clear D. The CDR3 spans 14 residues. V gave up 6 bases and J gave up 4 bases, with 13 bases separating them. CDR1 SGHTA and CDR2 FQGNSA come from the germline V gene. The CDR3: CASRTHSSGNTIYF. CDR3 DNA sequence: TGTGCCAGCAGGACACATTCTTCAGGAAACACCATATATTTT.

The V gene is TRBV18, the J gene TRBJ2-5; D may be TRBD1 (5 bases). The CDR3 runs 13 residues. V dropped 8 bases and J dropped 2 bases, with 12 bases sitting between them. Germline CDR1 KGHSH, CDR2 LQKENI. The CDR3 region is CASAQGSQETQYF. The CDR3 DNA reads as TGTGCCAGCGCCCAGGGTAGTCAAGAGACCCAGTACTTC.

The table lists this clone with a few counts. The chain couples TRBV4-3 to TRBJ2-7, with 7 bases fitting TRBD2. The CDR3 contains 17 residues. Germline CDR1 reads LGHNA; CDR2 reads YSLEER. Unmatched junction bases numbered 14, after V lost 4 bases and J lost 2 bases. CDR3 coding DNA: TGCGCCAGCAGCCTCATCGCACGGGGGGTCCCTCCCTACGAGCAGTACTTC. It encodes CASSLIARGVPPYEQYF.

This clone was observed a handful of times. The chain is built from TRBV7-9 and TRBJ2-1, with 9 positions matching TRBD2. CDR3 length: 15 amino acids. V shed 2 bases, J shed 6 bases, and the junction held 5 bases outside the gene matches. CDR1 and CDR2 from the germline V gene are SEHNR and FQNEAQ (reference sequence). The CDR3 region is CASSLFAGGPNEQFF. The CDR3 nucleotides read TGTGCCAGCAGCTTATTTGCGGGAGGGCCCAATGAGCAGTTCTTC.

This clone appeared a few times. Sequence at one end of the junction differs from germline and may be a read error. The genes are TRBV7-9 and TRBJ2-1, with D perhaps matching TRBD2 (6 bases). CDR1 and CDR2 (germline): SEHNR, FQNEAQ (reference sequence). CDR3 size: 12 residues. The CDR3 loop reads CASSLAAGPGLF. DNA for the CDR3: TGTGCCAGCAGCTTAGCGGCGGGGCCGGGGCTCTTC.

The rearrangement links TRBV7-9 to TRBJ2-7, with 9 bases that match TRBD1. V lost 1 base and J lost 6; bases outside the gene matches: 10. The CDR3 length is 16 residues. Germline CDR1 reads SEHNR; CDR2 reads FQNEAQ (reference sequence). The CDR3 coding sequence is TGTGCCAGCAGCTTAGATCCGGGACAGGGAGCGGCCGAGCAGTACTTC. Its protein is CASSLDPGQGAAEQYF.

The chain is built from TRBV6-5 and TRBJ1-1; TRBD1 agrees at 11 bases. The CDR3 spans 15 residues. The ends lost 6 bases at V and 5 bases at J; junction bases unmatched: 8. CDR1 is MNHEY and CDR2 is SVGAGI in the germline V gene. The CDR3 is CASRTRGQGATEAFF. The CDR3 region has the DNA TGTGCCAGCAGAACCCGAGGACAGGGGGCAACTGAAGCTTTCTTT.

This clone came up a few times. The J gene is TRBJ2-1, the V gene TRBV7-2; 7 positions match TRBD2. Per the germline V gene, CDR1 is SGHTA and CDR2 is FQGNSA. The CDR3 has 12 amino acids. With 5 bases clipped from V and 11 bases from J, the junction kept 6 bases outside the gene matches. The CDR3 DNA follows: TGTGCCAGCAGCCCGACGGGGGGACAGCAGTTCTTC. Translating gives CASSPTGGQQFF.

The chain links TRBV28 to TRBJ2-3; possible D gene TRBD2, 5 bases. Looked up from germline, CDR1 is MDHEN and CDR2 is SYDVKM. CDR3 length: 17 residues. The V and J ends lost 7 bases and 0 bases respectively, with 20 bases between them. The CDR3 bases are TGTGCCAGCAACAGTGGAGGATCTTATTTTAGCACAGATACGCAGTATTTT. This codes for CASNSGGSYFSTDTQYF. The full variable domain, its missing parts supplied by reference TRBV28 and TRBJ2-3, is DVKVTQSSRYLVKRTGEKVFLECVQDMDHENMFWYRQDPGLGLRLIYFSYDVKMKEKGDIPEGYSVSREKKERFSLILESASTNQTSMYLCASNSGGSYFSTDTQYFGPGTRLTVL.

CDR3 nucleotide sequence: TGTGCCTGGAGTGCGGGACAGGGGATGAACACTGAAGCTTTCTTT. Its protein is CAWSAGQGMNTEAFF. The chain carries TRBV30 and TRBJ1-1, with 10 positions matching TRBD1. The junction had 2 bases not matched to a gene; V was cut back by 1 base and J by 0 bases. The CDR3 consists of 15 residues. Germline assignment: CDR1 GTSNPN and CDR2 SVGIG (reference sequence).

This chain uses TRBV7-9 with TRBJ1-1; 7 nucleotides align to TRBD1. The J segment lost 11 bases and the V segment lost 4 bases, leaving 13 bases of the junction unmatched. The CDR3 runs 14 residues. The V gene's germline CDR1 is SEHNR and CDR2 FQNEAQ (reference sequence). CDR3 sequence (DNA): TGTGCCAGCAGCTCGGCGGGGCGCGAGGGGGCCGCTTTCTTT. This codes for CASSSAGREGAAFF.

This clone was observed a handful of times. The rearrangement joins TRBV19 to TRBJ1-2; D ambiguous. The V end was cut by 5 bases, the J end by 4 bases, with 5 bases between. Germline V CDR1 and CDR2: LNHDA, SQIVND (reference sequence). CDR3 length equals 11 residues. This CDR3 reads CASSAGYGYTF. DNA for the CDR3: TGTGCCAGTAGTGCCGGCTATGGCTACACCTTC.

For the CDR3, the DNA is TGTGCCAGCAGCGAACGACAGGGTATGGACGAGCAGTACTTC. Amino acids: CASSERQGMDEQYF. The rearrangement uses TRBV7-9 and TRBJ2-7, with 7 positions matching TRBD1. This CDR3 is 14 amino acids long. The J segment lost 5 bases and the V segment lost 5 bases, leaving 9 bases of the junction unmatched. The germline V gene encodes CDR1 SEHNR and CDR2 FQNEAQ (reference sequence).

J is TRBJ2-7 and V is TRBV4-3; D gene unclear. Trimming cost V 3 bases and J 0 bases, with 15 bases left between them. Per germline, CDR1 LGHNA and CDR2 YSLEER. The CDR3 is 16 amino acids. In DNA, the CDR3 is TGCGCCAGCAGCCAGGCCTTGGGTAGAGGCTCCTACGAGCAGTACTTC. Translating gives CASSQALGRGSYEQYF.

The chain joins TRBV28 to TRBJ1-5; D might be TRBD1 (5 bases). Trimming took off 7 bases at V and 4 bases at J, with 8 bases between the two ends. CDR3 length: 12 amino acids. Germline loops: CDR1 MDHEN, CDR2 SYDVKM. CDR3 sequence: CASTRGNQPQHF. The CDR3 DNA follows: TGTGCCAGCACTCGGGGGAATCAGCCCCAGCATTTT.

DNA of the CDR3: TGCGCCAGCAGCCAGATAGACGGGGGTAGGGACGAGCAGTACTTC. This encodes CASSQIDGGRDEQYF. The chain employs TRBV4-3 and TRBJ2-7, with TRBD2 as a possible D gene (6 bases). The CDR3 has 15 residues. Trimming left V 3 bases short and J 5 bases short, with 17 bases between. CDR1 is LGHNA, CDR2 YSLEER, per germline.

This clone was seen more than once but under ten times. In nucleotides, the CDR3 is TGTGCCAGCTCACAGCTAGGGACAAGCTCTGGGGCCAACGTCCTGACTTTC. Translating it yields CASSQLGTSSGANVLTF. The rearrangement links TRBV18 to TRBJ2-6; D perhaps matches TRBD1 (6 bases). V was trimmed by 4 bases and J by 0 bases, leaving 13 bases between them. Looked up from germline, CDR1 is KGHSH and CDR2 is LQKENI. The CDR3 is 17 amino acids.

This rearrangement joins TRBV7-2 to TRBJ1-2, with D possibly matching TRBD1 (6 bases). The CDR3 has 13 residues. CDR1 and CDR2 (germline): SGHTA, FQGNSA. V lost 5 bases and J 4 bases, leaving 11 bases between the germline ends. The CDR3 nucleotides are TGTGCCAGCAGCCGGGACACCCTCTATGGCTACACCTTC. Its protein product is CASSRDTLYGYTF.

In its sample, this clone was seen a few times. The V gene is TRBV5-6, the J gene TRBJ2-5, with D unclear. Near its end, the DNA agrees better with TRBJ2-7, so the J call may be wrong. Germline CDR1 reads SGHDT; CDR2 reads YYEEEE. The CDR3 runs to 11 residues. The CDR3 loop reads CASSPSYEQYF. CDR3 in DNA: TGTGCCAGCAGCCCCTCCTACGAGCAGTACTTC.

This CDR3 is CASSPWVRSSYEQYF. CDR3 in DNA: TGTGCCAGCAGTCCCTGGGTTAGGAGCTCCTACGAGCAGTACTTC. The chain couples TRBV28 to TRBJ2-7; D unresolved. V lost 5 bases, J lost 0 bases, and 14 bases lay in between. CDR1 and CDR2 from the germline V gene are MDHEN and SYDVKM. The CDR3 runs to 15 residues.

This clone was counted between two and nine times. J is TRBJ2-7 and V is TRBV7-9; no definite D call. The CDR3 totals 13 residues. CDR1 and CDR2 from the germline V gene are SEHNR and FQNEAQ (reference sequence). Trimming cost V 1 base and J 3 bases, with 7 bases left between them. The DNA for the CDR3 is TGTGCCAGCAGCTTAGACAATGGCTACGAGCAGTACTTC. It codes for CASSLDNGYEQYF.

The CDR3 sequence is CASSDNTDTQYF. The CDR3 DNA is TGTGCCAGCAGTGACAATACAGATACGCAGTATTTT. The chain carries TRBV2 and TRBJ2-3; D gene ambiguous. Germline values: CDR1 SNHLY, CDR2 FYNNEI. V lost 3 bases and J 3 bases, leaving 4 bases between the germline ends. The CDR3 extends over 12 amino acids.

The chain is built from TRBV30 and TRBJ1-4, with D tentatively TRBD1 (6 bases). The V end was cut by 3 bases, the J end by 0 bases, with 11 bases between. CDR1 and CDR2 (germline): GTSNPN, SVGIG (reference sequence). CDR3 size: 15 residues. CDR3 region: CAWSHKGATNEKLFF. In nucleotides, the CDR3 is TGTGCCTGGAGCCATAAGGGGGCAACTAATGAAAAACTGTTTTTT.

This clone was observed a few times. CDR3 amino acids: CATSRDLQGVYEQYF. DNA of the CDR3: TGTGCCACCAGCAGAGATTTACAGGGGGTTTACGAGCAGTACTTC. The J gene is TRBJ2-7, the V gene TRBV15; 8 bases fit TRBD1. Germline lookup yields CDR1 LNHNV and CDR2 YYDKDF (reference sequence). CDR3 length: 15 residues. V lost 0 bases to trimming and J lost 4 bases; unmatched junction nucleotides: 5.